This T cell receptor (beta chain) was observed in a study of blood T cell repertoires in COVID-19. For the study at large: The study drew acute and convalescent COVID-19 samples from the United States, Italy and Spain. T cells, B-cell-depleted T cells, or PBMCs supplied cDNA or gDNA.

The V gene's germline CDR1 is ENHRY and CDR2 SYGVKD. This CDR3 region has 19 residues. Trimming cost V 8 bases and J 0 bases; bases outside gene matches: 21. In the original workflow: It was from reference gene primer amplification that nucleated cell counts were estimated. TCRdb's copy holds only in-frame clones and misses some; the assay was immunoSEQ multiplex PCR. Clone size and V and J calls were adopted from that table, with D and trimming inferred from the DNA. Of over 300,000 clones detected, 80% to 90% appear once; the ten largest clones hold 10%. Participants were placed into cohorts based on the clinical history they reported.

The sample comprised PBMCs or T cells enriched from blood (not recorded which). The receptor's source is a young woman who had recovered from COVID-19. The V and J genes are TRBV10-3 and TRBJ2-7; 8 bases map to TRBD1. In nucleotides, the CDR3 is TGTGCCATCGGGCAGCATACCGGGACAGGCCTGGCCTTCTCCTACGAGCAGTACTTC. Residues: CAIGQHTGTGLAFSYEQYF.